This TCR beta chain was recovered during a study of Tregs in tolerant kidney transplant recipients. Profiled with immunoSEQ multiplex PCR; TCRdb holds only in-frame clones, not every one. The sample shows 9,500 to 12,000 clones, about 90% of them seen only once. Germline V gives CDR1 MNHNS, CDR2 SASEGT. After removal of 2 bases from V and 6 bases from J, the junction contained 1 base not matched to a gene. This CDR3 has 15 amino acids. Concerning this clone itself: Its target is not known.

The chain joins TRBV6-1 to TRBJ2-2; 12 bases align to TRBD2. This TCR came from a human patient who received a combined kidney and bone marrow transplant. The sequencing here drew on Tregs from blood cultured with allogeneic cells, taken before the transplant. The CDR3 DNA follows: TGTGCCAGCAGTGAATCTAGCGGGGGGGCCGGGGAGCTGTTTTTT. This codes for CASSESSGGAGELFF.